This T cell receptor beta chain was profiled in a study of molecular identifiers for immune sequencing clone quantification. TCRdb processed the PCR reads anew with MiXCR; each CDR3 protein has one entry. The table includes about 640,000 distinct CDR3 sequences, approximately 20% detected once. In germline, CDR1 is MGHDK, CDR2 SYGVNS. There are 12 residues in the CDR3. V lost 3 bases and J 6 bases, leaving 6 bases between the germline ends. This clonotype was seen ten or more times. Sequencing was done on a sample of naive CD8+ T cells from blood, with Jurkat cell RNA spiked in. Sample subset: FACS-sorted CD8+CD4-CCR7+CD45RA+ naive T cells. This TCR derives from a human donor in good health. Some libraries in this study had Jurkat cell RNA spiked in. V gene TRBV25-1 combines with J gene TRBJ2-1; possibly TRBD2 for D (6 bases). Written as DNA, the CDR3 is TGTGCCAGCAGTGAGACTAGCAATGAGCAGTTCTTC. This translates into CASSETSNEQFF.